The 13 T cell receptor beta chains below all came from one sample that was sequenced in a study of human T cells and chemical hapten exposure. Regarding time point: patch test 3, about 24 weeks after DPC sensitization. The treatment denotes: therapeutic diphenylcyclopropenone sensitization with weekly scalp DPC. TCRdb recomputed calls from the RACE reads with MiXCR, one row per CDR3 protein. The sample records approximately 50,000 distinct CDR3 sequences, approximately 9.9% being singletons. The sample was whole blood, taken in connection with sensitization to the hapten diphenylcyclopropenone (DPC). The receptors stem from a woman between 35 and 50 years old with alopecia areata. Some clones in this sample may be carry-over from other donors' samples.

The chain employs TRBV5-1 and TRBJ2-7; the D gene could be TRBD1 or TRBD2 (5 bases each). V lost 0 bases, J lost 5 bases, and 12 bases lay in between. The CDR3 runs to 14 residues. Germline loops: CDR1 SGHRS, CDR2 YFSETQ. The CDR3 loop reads CASSLGDETDEQYF. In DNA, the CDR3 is TGCGCCAGCAGCTTGGGGGACGAAACGGACGAGCAGTACTTC. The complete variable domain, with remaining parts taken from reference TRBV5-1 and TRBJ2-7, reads KAGVTQTPRYLIKTRGQQVTLSCSPISGHRSVSWYQQTPGQGLQFLFEYFSETQRNKGNFPGRFSGRQFSNSRSEMNVSTLELGDSALYLCASSLGDETDEQYFGPGTRLTVT.

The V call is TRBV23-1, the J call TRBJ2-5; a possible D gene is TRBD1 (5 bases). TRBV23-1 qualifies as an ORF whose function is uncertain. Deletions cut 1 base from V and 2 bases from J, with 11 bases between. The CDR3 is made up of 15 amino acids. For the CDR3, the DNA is TGCGCCAGCAGTCAATGTGGGGCGGTTCAAGAGACCCAGTACTTC. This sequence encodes CASSQCGAVQETQYF.

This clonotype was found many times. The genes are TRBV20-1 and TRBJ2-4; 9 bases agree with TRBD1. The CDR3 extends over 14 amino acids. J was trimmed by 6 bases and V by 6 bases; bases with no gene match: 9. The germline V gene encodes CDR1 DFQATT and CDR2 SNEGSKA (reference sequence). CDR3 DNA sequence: TGCAGTGCGAGAACAGGGGGCAGAGGAAACATTCAGTACTTC. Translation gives CSARTGGRGNIQYF.

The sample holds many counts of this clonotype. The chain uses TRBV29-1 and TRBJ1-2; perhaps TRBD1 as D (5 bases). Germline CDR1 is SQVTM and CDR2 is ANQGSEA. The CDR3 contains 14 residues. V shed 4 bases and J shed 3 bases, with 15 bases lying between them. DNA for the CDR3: TGCAGCGTTGGGGCGACAGCAAGGGACTATGGCTACACCTTC. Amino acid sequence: CSVGATARDYGYTF.

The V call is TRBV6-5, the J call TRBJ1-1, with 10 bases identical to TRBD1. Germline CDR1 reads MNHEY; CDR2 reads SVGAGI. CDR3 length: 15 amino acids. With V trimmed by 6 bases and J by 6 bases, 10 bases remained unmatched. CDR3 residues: CASRIDGTGVAEAFF. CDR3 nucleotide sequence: TGTGCCAGCAGGATCGACGGGACAGGGGTTGCTGAAGCTTTCTTT.

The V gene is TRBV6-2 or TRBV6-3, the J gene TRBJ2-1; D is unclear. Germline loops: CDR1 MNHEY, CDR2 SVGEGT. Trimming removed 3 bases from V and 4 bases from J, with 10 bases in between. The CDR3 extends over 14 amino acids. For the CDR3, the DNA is TGTGCCAGCAGTTATGTACAGAAATACAATGAGCAGTTCTTC. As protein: CASSYVQKYNEQFF.

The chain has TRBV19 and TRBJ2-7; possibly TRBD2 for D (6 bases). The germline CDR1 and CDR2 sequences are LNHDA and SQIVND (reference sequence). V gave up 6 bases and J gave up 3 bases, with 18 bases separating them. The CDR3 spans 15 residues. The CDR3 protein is CASSPRGGTVYEQYF. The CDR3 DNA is TGTGCCAGTAGCCCCCGTGGCGGGACCGTCTACGAGCAGTACTTC.

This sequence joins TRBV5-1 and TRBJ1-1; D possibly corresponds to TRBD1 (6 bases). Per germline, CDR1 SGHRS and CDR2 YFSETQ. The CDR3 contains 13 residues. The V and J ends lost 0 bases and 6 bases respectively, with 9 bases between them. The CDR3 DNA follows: TGCGCCAGCAGCTTGGCAGGGGCTTCTGAAGCTTTCTTT. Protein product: CASSLAGASEAFF.

This CDR3 reads CASSPQGRRTDTQYF. Written as DNA, the CDR3 is TGTGCCAGCAGTCCACAGGGGAGGCGCACAGATACGCAGTATTTT. The chain joins TRBV27 to TRBJ2-3, with D possibly TRBD1 on 7 matching bases. The CDR3 has 15 residues. Trimming removed 5 bases at V and 1 base at J, with 13 bases between. The V gene's germline CDR1 is MNHEY and CDR2 SMNVEV (reference sequence).

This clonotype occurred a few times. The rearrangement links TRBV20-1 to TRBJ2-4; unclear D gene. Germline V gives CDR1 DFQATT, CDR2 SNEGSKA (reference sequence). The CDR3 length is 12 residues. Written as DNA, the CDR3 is TGCAGCGTGCTCCCGGCCAAAAACATTCAGTACTTC. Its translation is CSVLPAKNIQYF.

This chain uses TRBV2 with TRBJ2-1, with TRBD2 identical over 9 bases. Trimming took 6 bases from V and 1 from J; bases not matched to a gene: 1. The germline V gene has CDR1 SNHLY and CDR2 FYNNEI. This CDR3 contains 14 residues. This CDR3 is CASSGLASYNEQFF. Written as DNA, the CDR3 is TGTGCCAGCAGCGGACTAGCGTCCTACAATGAGCAGTTCTTC.

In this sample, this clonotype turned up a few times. For the CDR3, the DNA is TGCGCCAGCAGCCTGGACAGGGGGGACTCCTACGAGCAGTACTTC. Translating gives CASSLDRGDSYEQYF. V and J are TRBV4-3 and TRBJ2-7, with 10 bases fitting TRBD1. Germline lookup yields CDR1 LGHNA and CDR2 YSLEER. V dropped 4 bases and J dropped 0; count of bases not matched to a gene: 3. The CDR3 is 15 amino acids.

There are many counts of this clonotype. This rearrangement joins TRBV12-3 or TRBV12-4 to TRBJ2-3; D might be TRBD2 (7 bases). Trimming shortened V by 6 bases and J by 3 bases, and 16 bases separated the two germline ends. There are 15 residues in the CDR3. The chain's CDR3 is CASSGTSGVTDTQYF. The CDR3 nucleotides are TGTGCCAGCAGCGGGACAAGCGGGGTAACAGATACGCAGTATTTT.